This T cell receptor beta chain appears in the sequencing data of a study of immune cell composition in non-small cell lung cancer. V was cut by 3 bases and J by 6 bases, with 8 bases left in between. This CDR3 has 13 amino acids. Germline V gene data show CDR1 as MDHEN and CDR2 as SYDVKM. Here immunoSEQ multiplex PCR was the method, and the copy in TCRdb shows in-frame clones only, minus some. The repertoire holds about 4,600 clones, with under 85% as singletons. Concerning this clone itself: Antigen unknown.

Study observations and caveats: Tumour-associated clones >0.5% occurred in around 35% of adenocarcinomas, about four fifths of squamous. Adenocarcinomas with higher top tumour-associated clone frequency had more reactive TILs. Squamous lung tumours showed higher top 10 clone scores and clonality than adenocarcinomas. No significant correlation existed between pack-years smoked and tumour clonality.

The sequence was obtained from a human donor with non-small cell lung cancer. The sample was lung tumor tissue. V is TRBV28 and J is TRBJ2-2, with TRBD2 as a possible D gene (5 bases). The CDR3 coding sequence is TGTGCCAGCAGTTTTGGAGGTCCCGGGGAGCTGTTTTTT. It codes for CASSFGGPGELFF.